This TCR beta chain came from a study of human T cells and chemical hapten exposure. Study context: How much TCR each sample yielded varied, mostly because pooled library volumes differed slightly.

MiXCR, run by TCRdb on the RACE reads, gives a single entry per CDR3 protein. The profile shows over 70,000 distinct CDR3 sequences, about a tenth of them singletons. There are 14 residues in the CDR3. V shed 1 base and J 12 bases; nucleotides not matched to a gene: 10. Time point noted: patch test 3, about 24 weeks after DPC sensitization. Noted treatment: therapeutic diphenylcyclopropenone sensitization with weekly scalp DPC. This clonotype was picked up a small number of times. The specimen comprised whole blood, sampled in connection with sensitization to the hapten diphenylcyclopropenone (DPC). The V gene is TRBV12-3 or TRBV12-4, the J gene TRBJ2-7, with TRBD1 matching over 9 bases. The TCR was taken from a woman between 25 and 40 years old with alopecia areata. Some clones in this sample may be carry-over from other donors' samples. The CDR3 DNA is TGTGCCAGCAGTTTAGGCGGAAGACAGGGGGATCGGTACTTC. Protein product: CASSLGGRQGDRYF.